This T cell receptor (beta chain) was recorded in a study of blood T cells in healthy people across ages. CDR3 length equals 11 residues. CDR1 and CDR2 (germline): MNHEY, SMNVEV (reference sequence). Next came a second PCR, run for about 7 to 12 cycles, which used a sample-barcoded 5' primer along with a J-beta primer mix. TCRdb re-called the 5' RACE reads through MiXCR, storing one row per CDR3 protein. The sample shows fewer than 1.5 million distinct CDR3 sequences, 42% of them seen only once. This clonotype was seen a few times. The antigen is undetermined. General study findings and limits: Donors of long life had a larger count of naive CD4+ cells and greater diversity than aged donors.

The specimen was blood. This receptor was obtained from a woman aged 18-29 years in good health. This sequence joins TRBV27 and TRBJ1-1; D remains unclear. CDR3 DNA sequence: TGTGACCCACCTACGAACACTGAAGCTTTCTTT. Its protein is CDPPTNTEAFF.